These 27 T cell receptor beta chains were all obtained from the same sample, sequenced in a study of control samples from healthy donors and cancer patients. The assay was immunoSEQ multiplex PCR, and TCRdb's table has in-frame clones only and misses some. The sample lists fewer than 200,000 clones; 70% to 90% were seen once. Sequenced: blood. The receptors were gathered from a woman aged 30 to 39 in good health.

The CDR3 DNA sequence: TGCGCCAGCAGCTTGAGCGGGGATGAGCAGTTCTTC. It encodes CASSLSGDEQFF. The chain joins TRBV5-1 to TRBJ2-1; TRBD2 agrees at 7 bases. The CDR3 is 12 amino acids. After removal of 1 base from V and 8 bases from J, the junction contained 0 bases not matched to a gene. Germline V CDR1 and CDR2: SGHRS, YFSETQ.

The genes are TRBV18 and TRBJ2-7; either TRBD1 or TRBD2 may fit D (6 bases each). The CDR3 is made up of 13 amino acids. Trimming left V 2 bases short and J 5 bases short, with 10 bases between. Germline loops: CDR1 KGHSH, CDR2 LQKENI. CDR3 sequence: CASSPRGGNEQYF. The CDR3 region has the DNA TGTGCCAGCTCACCAAGAGGGGGGAACGAGCAGTACTTC.

The chain couples TRBV2 to TRBJ1-4; D perhaps matches TRBD1 (5 bases). Germline V gene sequence: CDR1 SNHLY, CDR2 FYNNEI. V lost 9 bases and J lost 7, with 15 bases in between. The CDR3 is 13 amino acids. The DNA for the CDR3 is TGTGCCAGTCGCGGCAGGGTCGTTGAAAAACTGTTTTTT. It specifies CASRGRVVEKLFF.

The chain recombines TRBV29-1 with TRBJ2-2; D is uncertain. The germline V gene encodes CDR1 SQVTM and CDR2 ANQGSEA. This CDR3 region has 12 residues. V lost 2 bases, J lost 6 bases, and 7 bases lay in between. The CDR3: CSVEFFSGELFF. The CDR3 DNA reads TGCAGCGTTGAATTCTTTTCCGGGGAGCTGTTTTTT.

CDR3 region: CATSTRTGGYTF. The CDR3 DNA reads as TGTGCCACCAGCACTCGGACGGGGGGCTACACCTTC. This chain links TRBV15 with TRBJ1-2; no reliable D call. From germline, CDR1 is LNHNV and CDR2 YYDKDF (reference sequence). The CDR3 is 12 amino acids. V was shortened by 4 bases and J by 8 bases, with 11 bases between the two germline ends.

The rearrangement joins TRBV27 to TRBJ2-3, with TRBD1 matching over 7 bases. Germline V gene data show CDR1 as MNHEY and CDR2 as SMNVEV (reference sequence). The CDR3 has 17 residues. Trimming took 5 bases from V and 3 from J; bases not matched to a gene: 14. The CDR3 DNA reads as TGTGCCAGCAGTCCCGACACTCTACAGGGGTGGACAGATACGCAGTATTTT. As protein: CASSPDTLQGWTDTQYF.

V is TRBV15 and J is TRBJ2-6; tentatively, D is TRBD2 (6 bases). This CDR3 comprises 17 residues. V was clipped by 3 bases and J by 2 bases, with 14 bases between them. Per germline, CDR1 LNHNV and CDR2 YYDKDF (reference sequence). The CDR3: CATSSPKTSAGANVLTF. The CDR3 DNA follows: TGTGCCACCAGCAGCCCTAAGACTAGTGCTGGGGCCAACGTCCTGACTTTC.

The chain uses TRBV5-1 and TRBJ1-1; possible D gene TRBD1, 6 bases. The CDR3 length is 15 residues. Germline V CDR1 and CDR2: SGHRS, YFSETQ. Deletions cut 6 bases from V and 1 base from J, with 16 bases between. CDR3: CASNKQGLGNTEAFF. The CDR3 coding sequence is TGCGCCAGCAACAAGCAGGGGTTAGGGAACACTGAAGCTTTCTTT.

This clone appeared once. The rearrangement links TRBV4-1 to TRBJ2-3, with TRBD2 identical over 8 bases. Trimming took 4 bases from V and 1 from J; bases not matched to a gene: 7. This CDR3 contains 16 residues. Per the germline V gene, CDR1 is MGHRA and CDR2 is YSYEKL. CDR3 in amino acids: CASSPAGGAGTDTQYF. In DNA, the CDR3 is TGCGCCAGCAGCCCGGCCGGGGGGGCCGGCACAGATACGCAGTATTTT.

The chain recombines TRBV12-3 or TRBV12-4 with TRBJ1-5; TRBD1 matches 9 bases. The CDR3 has 13 residues. The V gene end was trimmed by 5 bases and the J gene end by 7 bases; junction bases not matched to a gene: 3. Here the CDR3 DNA reads TGTGCCAGCAGTGTGGACAGGGGCCAGCCCCAGCATTTT. This encodes CASSVDRGQPQHF.

The chain has TRBV28 and TRBJ1-3; no definite D call. Trimming stripped 1 base from V and 9 bases from J, with 13 bases between. This CDR3 has 14 residues. Germline V CDR1 and CDR2: MDHEN, SYDVKM. The CDR3 DNA reads as TGTGCCAGCAGTTTATCGGCGGCCCGGGCCACCATATATTTT. This codes for CASSLSAARATIYF.

The chain uses TRBV13 and TRBJ1-5, with a tentative D call TRBD1 (5 bases). From germline, CDR1 is PRHDT and CDR2 FYEKMQ (reference sequence). The CDR3 is made up of 14 amino acids. Trimming removed 2 bases from V and 6 bases from J, with 11 bases in between. This CDR3 reads CASSLSGGGQPQHF. DNA for the CDR3: TGTGCCAGCAGCTTATCGGGGGGAGGTCAGCCCCAGCATTTT.

There are a few counts of this clone. V gene TRBV5-1 combines with J gene TRBJ1-2; possible D gene TRBD1, 6 bases. Germline V gene lookup returns CDR1 SGHRS and CDR2 YFSETQ. Trimming removed 4 bases from V and 4 bases from J, with 11 bases in between. CDR3 length: 13 residues. CDR3 DNA: TGCGCCAGCAGCCTGGGGGCCATCTATGGCTACACCTTC. Residues: CASSLGAIYGYTF.

This clone has a single count. The J gene is TRBJ1-5, the V gene TRBV3-1 (or the pseudogene TRBV3-2); 7 bases match TRBD1. CDR3 length: 16 residues. Per germline, CDR1 LGHDT and CDR2 YNNKEL (reference sequence). Trimming removed 4 bases from V and 2 bases from J; junction bases left unmatched: 8. The CDR3 loop reads CASSPTDRVGNQPQHF. CDR3 nucleotides: TGTGCCAGCAGCCCTACAGACAGGGTGGGCAATCAGCCCCAGCATTTT.

This clone was found once. CDR3 residues: CASSRPDYGYTF. The CDR3, as DNA: TGTGCCAGTAGTCGACCGGACTATGGCTACACCTTC. This chain connects TRBV19 to TRBJ1-2; D is ambiguous. Trimming took 5 bases from V and 3 from J, leaving 7 bases between them. This CDR3 contains 12 residues. CDR1 and CDR2 from the germline V gene are LNHDA and SQIVND (reference sequence).

The genes are TRBV6-1 and TRBJ2-7; D may be TRBD1 or TRBD2 (5 bases each). The CDR3 spans 16 residues. Looked up from germline, CDR1 is MNHNS and CDR2 is SASEGT. The ends were cut back, 1 base at V and 5 bases at J, with 18 bases in the middle. CDR3 nucleotides: TGTGCCAGCAGTGAAGGACCCGGGACGTTTACTCACGAGCAGTACGTC. Its translation is CASSEGPGTFTHEQYV.

As DNA, the CDR3 is TGTGCCAGCAGTTACTCGTTCCGGAATGAGCAGTTCTTC. Amino acids: CASSYSFRNEQFF. The chain has TRBV6-2 or TRBV6-3 and TRBJ2-1; D gene uncertain. Trimming took off 0 bases at V and 7 bases at J, with 7 bases between the two ends. The CDR3 has 13 amino acids. Germline CDR1 is MNHEY and CDR2 is SVGEGT.

CDR3 residues: CASRSTANTYNEQFF. CDR3 nucleotides: TGTGCCAGTAGATCGACCGCAAATACCTACAATGAGCAGTTCTTC. This rearrangement joins TRBV19 to TRBJ2-1; D unclear. The CDR3 has 15 amino acids. The V and J ends lost 6 bases and 2 bases respectively, with 14 bases between them. Germline V gene data show CDR1 as LNHDA and CDR2 as SQIVND (reference sequence).

The chain is built from TRBV7-9 and TRBJ1-1; TRBD1 is a possible D gene (6 bases). The CDR3 has 12 amino acids. Trimming left V 1 base short and J 6 bases short, with 6 bases between. Germline V CDR1 and CDR2: SEHNR, FQNEAQ (reference sequence). DNA for the CDR3: TGTGCCAGCAGCTTAGACAGGGCTGAAGCTTTCTTT. It is translated as CASSLDRAEAFF.

V and J are TRBV14 and TRBJ2-1; the match to TRBD2 covers 8 bases. Germline loops: CDR1 SGHDN, CDR2 FVKESK. V shed 3 bases and J 4 bases; nucleotides not matched to a gene: 5. The CDR3 covers 15 residues. CDR3 amino acids: CASSHLGTSYNEQFF. DNA for the CDR3: TGTGCCAGCAGCCACCTCGGGACTAGTTACAATGAGCAGTTCTTC.

CDR3 sequence (DNA): TGTGCCAGCAGCTTAGCGGGGAACAATGAGCAGTTCTTC. Translating gives CASSLAGNNEQFF. V gene TRBV5-6 combines with J gene TRBJ2-1, with 7 bases aligning to TRBD2. J lost 5 bases, V lost 2 bases, and 1 base had no gene match. The germline V gene has CDR1 SGHDT and CDR2 YYEEEE. The CDR3 has 13 residues. The entire variable domain, with the rest obtained from reference TRBV5-6 and TRBJ2-1, is as follows: DAGVTQSPTHLIKTRGQQVTLRCSPKSGHDTVSWYQQALGQGPQFIFQYYEEEERQRGNFPDRFSGHQFPNYSSELNVNALLLGDSALYLCASSLAGNNEQFFGPGTRLTVL.

V gene TRBV24-1 combines with J gene TRBJ2-2, with no clear D. The germline CDR1 and CDR2 sequences are KGHDR and SFDVKD. The V end was cut by 7 bases, the J end by 4 bases, with 3 bases between. The CDR3 runs to 11 residues. This chain's CDR3 is CATRGTGELFF. The CDR3 bases are TGTGCCACCAGGGGCACCGGGGAGCTGTTTTTT.

The CDR3 DNA is TGTGCCAGTAGTATTGGCCGGGGGCGCGTCTACGAGCAGTACTTC. This gives the protein CASSIGRGRVYEQYF. The chain joins TRBV19 to TRBJ2-7; either TRBD1 or TRBD2 may fit D (6 bases each). The germline V gene has CDR1 LNHDA and CDR2 SQIVND (reference sequence). Trimming pared 3 bases from V and 3 bases from J, leaving 15 bases between. CDR3 length: 15 amino acids.

The CDR3 DNA reads as TGTGCCAGCAGTTCCCCCTCGCTAGCGGGAGGGCCCGGTTACAATGAGCAGTTCTTC. This encodes CASSSPSLAGGPGYNEQFF. The chain employs TRBV28 and TRBJ2-1; 12 bases are shared with TRBD2. Germline lookup yields CDR1 MDHEN and CDR2 SYDVKM. The CDR3 is 19 residues long. V lost 4 bases, J lost 4 bases, and 14 bases stayed unmatched.

The chain joins TRBV10-3 to TRBJ1-2, with a weak D call TRBD1 (5 bases). This CDR3 comprises 15 residues. Germline CDR1 and CDR2: ENHRY and SYGVKD. V lost 0 bases and J 3 bases, leaving 11 bases between the germline ends. CDR3 sequence (DNA): TGTGCCATCAGTGAGTCCCCCAGGGAGGACTATGGCTACACCTTC. Residues: CAISESPREDYGYTF.

The chain joins TRBV6-4 to TRBJ1-2; D possibly corresponds to TRBD1 (5 bases). V lost 3 bases, J lost 8 bases, and 13 bases lay in between. CDR1 and CDR2 (germline): MRHNA, SNTAGT. The length of the CDR3 is 13 residues. CDR3 residues: CASSEGQAEGYTF. DNA for the CDR3: TGTGCCAGCAGTGAGGGGCAGGCTGAAGGCTACACCTTC.

The V call is TRBV19, the J call TRBJ2-7; TRBD2 matches 7 bases. Per the germline V gene, CDR1 is LNHDA and CDR2 is SQIVND (reference sequence). V lost 3 bases to trimming and J lost 3 bases; unmatched junction nucleotides: 5. This CDR3 has 14 residues. The chain's CDR3 is CASSIAGANYEQYF. In DNA form, the CDR3 reads TGTGCCAGTAGTATTGCGGGAGCGAACTACGAGCAGTACTTC.